This record covers a single T cell receptor beta chain. Its matching antigen is unknown. The germline CDR1 and CDR2 sequences are LNHDA and SQIVND (reference sequence). Trimming removed 4 bases from V and 3 bases from J, with 18 bases in between. This CDR3 has 16 amino acids. This entry is derived from a study of siplizumab effects on memory and regulatory T cells. Study-level findings and limits: Proliferating siplizumab-culture Treg suppressive function went unconfirmed.

Libraries were prepared by immunoSEQ multiplex PCR; TCRdb keeps only in-frame clonotypes and omits some of them. The repertoire holds about 62,000 clones, 65% to 80% seen once, with 0.4% to 0.45% in the top ten. J is TRBJ1-2 and V is TRBV19; TRBD1 is a possible D gene (5 bases). This receptor was taken from a human donor in good health. Sequences were obtained from memory CD4+ T cells sorted from blood. Here the CDR3 reads CASSSAGGRGDYGYTF. CDR3 nucleotides: TGTGCCAGTAGTAGCGCGGGAGGCCGAGGGGACTATGGCTACACCTTC.